In this sample, the clone carrying this TCR beta chain turned up a few times. The data are from a study of blood T cell repertoires in COVID-19. Background on the study: The origin of the acute and convalescent COVID-19 samples was the United States, Italy and Spain. T cells, B-cell-depleted T cells, or PBMCs supplied cDNA or gDNA.

Seattle's enrolled individuals joined amid active infection and were then monitored longitudinally. In the original processing: Reference gene primer amplification yielded estimated nucleated cell counts. Produced via immunoSEQ multiplex PCR; TCRdb's table is partial and in-frame only. The V and J calls and the clone size are those of that table, but D and trimming were determined from the DNA. In the table there are about 400,000 clones, 86% of which are singletons. The CDR3 runs to 16 residues. Trimming shortened V by 0 bases and J by 8 bases, and 15 bases separated the two germline ends. CDR1 SGHRS and CDR2 YFSETQ come from the germline V gene.

The chain uses TRBV5-1 and TRBJ1-6; perhaps TRBD1 as D (5 bases). The sample comprised peripheral blood. The clonotype originates from a woman aged 55-69 years with COVID-19, enrolled during active disease. The CDR3 DNA is TGCGCCAGCAGCTTGGTACGACCAGGGAGGGATTCACCCCTCCACTTT. It translates to CASSLVRPGRDSPLHF.